This TCR beta chain stems from a study of T cells in narcolepsy. Study context: Patients with NT1 or NT2 and healthy control donors were enrolled.

Study-wide results and limits: Healthy controls reportedly lacked the autoreactive clonotypes serially found in patients' blood.

In the case of this clone: Its specificity is unknown.

The CDR3 sequence is 16 residues long. Germline V gene lookup returns CDR1 MNHNS and CDR2 SASEGT. V gave up 4 bases and J gave up 5 bases; unmatched junction bases: 10. Libraries were prepared by immunoSEQ multiplex PCR; TCRdb keeps only in-frame clonotypes and omits some of them. The data contain about 25,000 clones, about 80% of them singletons. This TCR came from a human donor with narcolepsy. The V call is TRBV6-1, the J call TRBJ2-2, with 7 positions matching TRBD2. The sequenced sample consisted of CD45RA- memory CD4+ T cells from PBMCs. Here the CDR3 reads CASSAVGGRPTGELFF. The CDR3 nucleotides are TGTGCCAGCAGTGCCGTCGGCGGGAGACCGACCGGGGAGCTGTTTTTT.